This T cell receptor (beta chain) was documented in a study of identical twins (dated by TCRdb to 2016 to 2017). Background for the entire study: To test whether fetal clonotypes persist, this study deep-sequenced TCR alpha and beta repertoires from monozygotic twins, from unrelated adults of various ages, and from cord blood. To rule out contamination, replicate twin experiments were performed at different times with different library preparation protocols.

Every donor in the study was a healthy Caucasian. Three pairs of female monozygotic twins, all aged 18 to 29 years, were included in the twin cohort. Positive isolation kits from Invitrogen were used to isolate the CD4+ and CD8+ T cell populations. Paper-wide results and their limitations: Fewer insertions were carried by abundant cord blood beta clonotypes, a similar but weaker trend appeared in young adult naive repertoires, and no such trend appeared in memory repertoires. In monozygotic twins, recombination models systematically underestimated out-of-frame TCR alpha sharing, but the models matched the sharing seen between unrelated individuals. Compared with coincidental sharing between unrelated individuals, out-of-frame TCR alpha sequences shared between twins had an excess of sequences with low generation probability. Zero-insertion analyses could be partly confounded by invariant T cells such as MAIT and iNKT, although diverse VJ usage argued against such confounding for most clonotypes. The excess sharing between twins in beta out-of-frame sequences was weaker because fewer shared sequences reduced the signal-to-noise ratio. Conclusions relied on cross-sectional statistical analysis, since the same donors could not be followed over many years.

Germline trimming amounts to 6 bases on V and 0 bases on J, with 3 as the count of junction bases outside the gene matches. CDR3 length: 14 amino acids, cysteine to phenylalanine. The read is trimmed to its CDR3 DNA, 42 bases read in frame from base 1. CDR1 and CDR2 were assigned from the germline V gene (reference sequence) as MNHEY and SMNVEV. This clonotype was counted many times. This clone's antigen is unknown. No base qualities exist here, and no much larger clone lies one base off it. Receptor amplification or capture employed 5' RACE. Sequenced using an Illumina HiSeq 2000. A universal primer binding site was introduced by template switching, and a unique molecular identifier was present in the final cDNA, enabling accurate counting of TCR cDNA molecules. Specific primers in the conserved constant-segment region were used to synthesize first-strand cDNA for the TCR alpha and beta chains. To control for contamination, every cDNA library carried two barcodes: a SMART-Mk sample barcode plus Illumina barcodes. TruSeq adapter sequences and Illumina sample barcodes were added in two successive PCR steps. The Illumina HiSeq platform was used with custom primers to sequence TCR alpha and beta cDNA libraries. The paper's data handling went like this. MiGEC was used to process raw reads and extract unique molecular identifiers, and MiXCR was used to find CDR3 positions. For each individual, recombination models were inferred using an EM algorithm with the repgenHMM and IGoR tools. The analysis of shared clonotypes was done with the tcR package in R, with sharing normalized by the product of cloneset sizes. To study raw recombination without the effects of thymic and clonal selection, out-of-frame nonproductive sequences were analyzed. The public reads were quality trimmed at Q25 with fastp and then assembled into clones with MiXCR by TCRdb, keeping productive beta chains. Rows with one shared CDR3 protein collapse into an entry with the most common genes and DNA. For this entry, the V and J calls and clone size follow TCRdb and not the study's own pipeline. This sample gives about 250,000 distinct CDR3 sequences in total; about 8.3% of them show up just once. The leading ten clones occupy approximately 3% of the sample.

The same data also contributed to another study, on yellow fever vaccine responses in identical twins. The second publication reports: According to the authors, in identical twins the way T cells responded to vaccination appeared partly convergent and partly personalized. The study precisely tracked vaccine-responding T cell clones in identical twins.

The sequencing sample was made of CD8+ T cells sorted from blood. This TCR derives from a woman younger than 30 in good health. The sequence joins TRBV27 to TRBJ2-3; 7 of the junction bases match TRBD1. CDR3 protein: CASRTGKSTDTQYF. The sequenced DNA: TGTGCCAGCAGGACAGGGAAGAGCACAGATACGCAGTATTTT.